This entry describes one T cell receptor beta chain. Sequencing was performed with immunoSEQ multiplex PCR; in TCRdb, only in-frame clones are kept and a portion is missing. In the table there are 40,000 to 55,000 clones, roughly 90% of which are singletons. These data are taken from a study of blood T cell repertoires in COVID-19. Germline lookup yields CDR1 ENHRY and CDR2 SYGVKD. The length of the CDR3 is 15 residues. J lost 2 bases, V lost 7 bases, and 6 bases had no gene match. The chain combines TRBV10-3 with TRBJ2-3; TRBD2 matches 10 bases. The TCR comes from a human donor in a cohort sampled during active COVID-19. What was sequenced was peripheral blood. CDR3 DNA sequence: TGTGCCATCACCCAACTAGCGGGGACCACAGATACGCAGTATTTT. Translated: CAITQLAGTTDTQYF.